This entry describes one T cell receptor beta chain. Its antigen remains unknown. The CDR3 length is 12 residues. CDR1 MNHEY and CDR2 SMNVEV come from the germline V gene (reference sequence). J gave up 13 bases and V 5 bases, and 8 bases lay outside the gene matches. With 60 Vbeta and 13 Jbeta primers, the PCR was carried out. Only in-frame clones appear in the TCRdb table, and some are missing; sequencing was by immunoSEQ multiplex PCR. The sample includes over 200,000 clones, about four fifths seen only once; the top ten take 4.5% to 7%. This record belongs to a study of cytomegalovirus exposure and HLA in healthy donors. Study observations and caveats: Overall, 164 TCR beta chains were annotated as cytomegalovirus-associated. Data from an earlier analysis indicated that most TCR beta V segments were productive either about 87% or about 30% of the time.

The sequencing input was PBMCs. The source of this sequence is a man aged 40-49 years in good health and CMV-seropositive. This chain joins TRBV27 and TRBJ2-1; 7 positions agree with TRBD2. Here the CDR3 DNA reads TGTGCCAGCAGTGCGGCGGGAGTTACCCAGTTCTTC. Translation: CASSAAGVTQFF.